Listed below are T cell receptor beta chains from one sample, sequenced in a study of cytomegalovirus exposure and HLA in healthy donors. The method was immunoSEQ multiplex PCR; TCRdb's version includes in-frame clones alone and lacks a portion of them. The data show 200,000 to 250,000 clones, about 70% seen once. Sequencing was carried out using PBMCs. These receptor sequences come from a woman in her 30s in good health and CMV-seronegative. Each CDR3 is given with its conserved first and last residue. The order of the fields is V gene, clone size, D gene, J gene, CDR3 protein. D genes are given only for firm matches. Clone size appears in some rows only: once, few, many, or a class for an expanded clone.

v_call: TRBV4-1; clone_size: NA; d_call: NA; j_call: TRBJ1-4; cdr3_aa: CASSQDGQSNEKLFF
v_call: TRBV9; clone_size: few; d_call: TRBD2; j_call: TRBJ2-5; cdr3_aa: CASSGSGGFSETQYF
v_call: TRBV19; clone_size: NA; d_call: NA; j_call: TRBJ2-7; cdr3_aa: CASSSATTYEQYF
v_call: TRBV18; clone_size: NA; d_call: TRBD2; j_call: TRBJ2-1; cdr3_aa: CASSPPGGEQFF
v_call: TRBV9; clone_size: NA; d_call: TRBD1; j_call: TRBJ2-7; cdr3_aa: CASSPRTGPLYEQYF
v_call: TRBV6-1; clone_size: NA; d_call: NA; j_call: TRBJ2-1; cdr3_aa: CATTSNEQFF
v_call: TRBV6-7; clone_size: NA; d_call: TRBD1; j_call: TRBJ1-2; cdr3_aa: CASSYSRDRGKSGYTF
v_call: TRBV9; clone_size: NA; d_call: TRBD2; j_call: TRBJ2-6; cdr3_aa: CASSGTTSGRARGANVLTF
v_call: TRBV27; clone_size: few; d_call: TRBD2; j_call: TRBJ2-7; cdr3_aa: CASSPQGGYEQYF
v_call: TRBV19; clone_size: few; d_call: NA; j_call: TRBJ1-4; cdr3_aa: CASSVRQVNEKLFF
v_call: TRBV6-5; clone_size: few; d_call: TRBD2; j_call: TRBJ2-3; cdr3_aa: CASRGLAQSTDTQYF
v_call: TRBV7-6; clone_size: NA; d_call: TRBD2; j_call: TRBJ2-2; cdr3_aa: CASSPLGGLAAAGELFF
v_call: TRBV2; clone_size: NA; d_call: NA; j_call: TRBJ2-7; cdr3_aa: CASTPRADSYEQYF
v_call: TRBV12-5; clone_size: NA; d_call: NA; j_call: TRBJ2-2; cdr3_aa: CASGLVRGELFF
v_call: TRBV4-1; clone_size: NA; d_call: TRBD2; j_call: TRBJ2-5; cdr3_aa: CASSQVRAGREETQYF
v_call: TRBV10-3; clone_size: NA; d_call: NA; j_call: TRBJ1-1; cdr3_aa: CAISETRGIGTEAFF
v_call: TRBV6-5; clone_size: once; d_call: NA; j_call: TRBJ1-1; cdr3_aa: CASRSGQNTEAFF
v_call: TRBV19; clone_size: few; d_call: TRBD2; j_call: TRBJ2-4; cdr3_aa: CASSGLAGVAINIQYF
v_call: TRBV19; clone_size: few; d_call: TRBD1; j_call: TRBJ1-2; cdr3_aa: CASSATGGSSGYTF
v_call: TRBV9; clone_size: NA; d_call: TRBD2; j_call: TRBJ2-1; cdr3_aa: CASSVGALAGGYNEQFF
v_call: TRBV5-6; clone_size: NA; d_call: NA; j_call: TRBJ1-5; cdr3_aa: CASSLAGNQPQHF
v_call: TRBV30; clone_size: once; d_call: NA; j_call: TRBJ1-6; cdr3_aa: CAWSVQSPLHF
v_call: TRBV5-1; clone_size: NA; d_call: NA; j_call: TRBJ2-1; cdr3_aa: CASSLDPSYNEQFF
v_call: TRBV2; clone_size: NA; d_call: TRBD2; j_call: TRBJ2-5; cdr3_aa: CASRARTSGRASQETQYF
v_call: TRBV25-1; clone_size: NA; d_call: NA; j_call: TRBJ2-1; cdr3_aa: CASSDERYNEQFF
v_call: TRBV19; clone_size: NA; d_call: NA; j_call: TRBJ1-1; cdr3_aa: CASSIGSGGTEAFF
v_call: TRBV27; clone_size: NA; d_call: NA; j_call: TRBJ1-2; cdr3_aa: CASSLWGSHGYTF
v_call: TRBV7-9; clone_size: NA; d_call: NA; j_call: TRBJ1-4; cdr3_aa: CASSPSLGTEGEKLFF
v_call: TRBV25-1; clone_size: few; d_call: NA; j_call: TRBJ1-1; cdr3_aa: CASSPGGRGTEAFF
v_call: TRBV5-1; clone_size: few; d_call: TRBD1; j_call: TRBJ1-2; cdr3_aa: CASSFGTGDGYTF
v_call: TRBV7-9; clone_size: NA; d_call: TRBD1; j_call: TRBJ2-5; cdr3_aa: CASSWPPGQGIEETQYF
v_call: TRBV19; clone_size: NA; d_call: TRBD2; j_call: TRBJ2-1; cdr3_aa: CASSPPAGRGVYNEQFF
v_call: TRBV7-2; clone_size: NA; d_call: NA; j_call: TRBJ2-5; cdr3_aa: CASSLGTVGIHQETQYF
v_call: TRBV5-4; clone_size: NA; d_call: NA; j_call: TRBJ1-4; cdr3_aa: CASSLSGTNEKLFF
v_call: TRBV7-6; clone_size: few; d_call: NA; j_call: TRBJ1-5; cdr3_aa: CASSTWPNQPQHF
v_call: TRBV18; clone_size: NA; d_call: TRBD1; j_call: TRBJ1-5; cdr3_aa: CASSPLTGRQPQHF
v_call: TRBV5-5; clone_size: NA; d_call: TRBD1; j_call: TRBJ1-3; cdr3_aa: CASSGQGSANTIYF
v_call: TRBV30; clone_size: once; d_call: TRBD1; j_call: TRBJ2-6; cdr3_aa: CAWSVRGQAISGANVLTF
v_call: TRBV6-5; clone_size: NA; d_call: TRBD2; j_call: TRBJ2-5; cdr3_aa: CASRASGGRGETQYF
v_call: TRBV5-1; clone_size: few; d_call: NA; j_call: TRBJ1-1; cdr3_aa: CASSLDNGAFTEAFF
v_call: TRBV5-6; clone_size: NA; d_call: NA; j_call: TRBJ1-2; cdr3_aa: CASSRWVEPAGYGYTF
v_call: TRBV5-6; clone_size: few; d_call: TRBD2; j_call: TRBJ2-5; cdr3_aa: CASSLVWGMSGEETQYF
v_call: TRBV7-2; clone_size: NA; d_call: NA; j_call: TRBJ2-5; cdr3_aa: CASSLESGSQETQYF
v_call: TRBV5-4; clone_size: NA; d_call: NA; j_call: TRBJ2-6; cdr3_aa: CASSLEGRNVLTF
v_call: TRBV6-5; clone_size: NA; d_call: TRBD1; j_call: TRBJ1-2; cdr3_aa: CATWNRGRDYGYTF
v_call: TRBV6-5; clone_size: NA; d_call: TRBD2; j_call: TRBJ2-1; cdr3_aa: CASSLAVYNEQFF
v_call: TRBV5-1; clone_size: NA; d_call: NA; j_call: TRBJ2-7; cdr3_aa: CASSQVQGSVNEQYF
v_call: TRBV7-9; clone_size: NA; d_call: NA; j_call: TRBJ1-6; cdr3_aa: CASSLQMGVVRNSPLHF